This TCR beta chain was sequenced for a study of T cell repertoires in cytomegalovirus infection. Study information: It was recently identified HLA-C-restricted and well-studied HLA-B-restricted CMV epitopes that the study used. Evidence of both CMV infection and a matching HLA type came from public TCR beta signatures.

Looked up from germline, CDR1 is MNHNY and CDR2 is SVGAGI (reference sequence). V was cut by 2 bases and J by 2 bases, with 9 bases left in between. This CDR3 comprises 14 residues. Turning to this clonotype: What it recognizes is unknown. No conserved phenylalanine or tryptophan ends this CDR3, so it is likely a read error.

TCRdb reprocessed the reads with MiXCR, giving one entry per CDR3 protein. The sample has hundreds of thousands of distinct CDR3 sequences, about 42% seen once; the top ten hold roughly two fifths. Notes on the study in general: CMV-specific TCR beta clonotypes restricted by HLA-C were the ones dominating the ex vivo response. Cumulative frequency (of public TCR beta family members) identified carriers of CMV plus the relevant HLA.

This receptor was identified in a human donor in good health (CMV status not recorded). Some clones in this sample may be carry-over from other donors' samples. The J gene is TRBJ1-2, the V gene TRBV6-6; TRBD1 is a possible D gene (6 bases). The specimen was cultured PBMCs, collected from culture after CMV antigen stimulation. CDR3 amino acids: CASSYEGHNYGYTS. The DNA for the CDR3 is TGTGCCAGCAGTTACGAGGGACACAACTATGGCTACACCTCC.